A single T cell receptor beta chain is shown here with its context. The target antigen is unknown. The sample belongs to a study of T cells in Graves' hyperthyroidism and ophthalmopathy. The TCR beta CDR3 regions underwent amplification using RNA transcripts as the source. The HTBI primer set served for first-round RT-PCR of the TCR CDR3. Each CDR3 protein is one row after TCRdb ran MiXCR on the multiplex PCR reads. In the table there are 560,000 or so distinct CDR3 sequences, about 20% of which are singletons. Germline values: CDR1 SQVTM, CDR2 ANQGSEA. V lost 4 bases and J lost 1; bases outside the gene matches: 2. This CDR3 contains 13 residues. Findings of the study overall: The model predicted ophthalmopathy a median around six months before onset.

V is TRBV29-1 and J is TRBJ2-5; 8 bases are a match to TRBD1. This sequence originates from a man aged 40-49 years with Graves' ophthalmopathy. The specimen was blood. Here the CDR3 reads CSVGQGIQETQYF. The DNA of the CDR3 is TGCAGCGTTGGACAGGGGATCCAAGAGACCCAGTACTTC.